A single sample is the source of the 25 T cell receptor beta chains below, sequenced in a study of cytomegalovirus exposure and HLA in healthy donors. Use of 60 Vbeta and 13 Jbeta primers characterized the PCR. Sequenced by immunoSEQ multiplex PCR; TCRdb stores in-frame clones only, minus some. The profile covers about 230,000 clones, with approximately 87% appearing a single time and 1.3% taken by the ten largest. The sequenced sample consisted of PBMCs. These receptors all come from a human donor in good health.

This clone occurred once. This chain's CDR3 is CASSFRDLDTQYF. CDR3 nucleotide sequence: TGTGCCAGCAGCTTCCGGGACTTAGATACGCAGTATTTT. This rearrangement joins TRBV7-3 to TRBJ2-3; tentative D call: TRBD2 (6 bases). V was trimmed by 3 bases and J by 5 bases, leaving 9 bases between them. The germline V gene encodes CDR1 SGHTA and CDR2 FQGTGA. This CDR3 is built from 13 residues.

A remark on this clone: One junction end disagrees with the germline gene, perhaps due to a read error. The CDR3 loop is CASSLAPQAGGGSSYEQYF. DNA of the CDR3: TGTGCTAGCAGCTTAGCTCCCCAAGCGGGAGGGGGCAGCTCCTACGAGCAGTACTTC. The genes are TRBV7-7 and TRBJ2-7; TRBD2 matches 10 bases. The germline CDR1 and CDR2 sequences are SSHAT and FNYEAQ (reference sequence). The CDR3 is 19 amino acids.

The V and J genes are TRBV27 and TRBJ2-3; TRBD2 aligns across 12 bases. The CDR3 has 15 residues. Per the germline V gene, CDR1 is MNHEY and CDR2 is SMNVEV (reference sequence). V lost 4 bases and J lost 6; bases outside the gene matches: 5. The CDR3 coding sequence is TGTGCCAGCAGTTACCTAGCGGGAGGGGCGGATACGCAGTATTTT. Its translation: CASSYLAGGADTQYF.

In DNA form, the CDR3 reads TGTGCCAGTAGTATTAAATGGGACAGGGGCCAAGAGACCCAGTACTTC. This translates into CASSIKWDRGQETQYF. This chain joins TRBV19 and TRBJ2-5; TRBD1 agrees at 10 bases. Germline V gene lookup returns CDR1 LNHDA and CDR2 SQIVND (reference sequence). The CDR3 loop spans 16 amino acids. V dropped 3 bases and J dropped 1; count of bases not matched to a gene: 5.

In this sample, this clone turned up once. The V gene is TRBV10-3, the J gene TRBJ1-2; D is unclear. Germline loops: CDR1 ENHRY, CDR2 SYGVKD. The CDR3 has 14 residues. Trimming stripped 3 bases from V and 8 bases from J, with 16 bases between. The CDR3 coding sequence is TGTGCCATCAGTGACGATGTTGGTGGGAGCGGCTACACCTTC. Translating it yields CAISDDVGGSGYTF.

CDR3 bases: TGTGCCAGCAGTTTACCGCGGGGGGTAGGCTATGGCTACACCTTC. Protein product: CASSLPRGVGYGYTF. The J gene is TRBJ1-2, the V gene TRBV28; D may be TRBD1 (5 bases). V was trimmed by 2 bases and J by 4 bases, leaving 14 bases between them. The CDR3 is 15 residues long. Germline V gives CDR1 MDHEN, CDR2 SYDVKM.

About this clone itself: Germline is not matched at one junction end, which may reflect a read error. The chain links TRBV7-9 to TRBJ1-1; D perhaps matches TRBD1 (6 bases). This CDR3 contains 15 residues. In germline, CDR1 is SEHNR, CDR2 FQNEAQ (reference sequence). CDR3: CSSSLMDSLNTEAFF. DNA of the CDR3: TGTTCCAGCAGCTTAATGGACAGCCTTAACACTGAAGCTTTCTTT.

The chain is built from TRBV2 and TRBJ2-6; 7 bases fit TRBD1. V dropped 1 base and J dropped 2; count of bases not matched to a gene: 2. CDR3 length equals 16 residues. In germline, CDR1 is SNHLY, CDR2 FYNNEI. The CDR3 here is CASSEEGAPGANVLTF. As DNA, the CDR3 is TGTGCCAGCAGTGAAGAGGGGGCGCCTGGGGCCAACGTCCTGACTTTC.

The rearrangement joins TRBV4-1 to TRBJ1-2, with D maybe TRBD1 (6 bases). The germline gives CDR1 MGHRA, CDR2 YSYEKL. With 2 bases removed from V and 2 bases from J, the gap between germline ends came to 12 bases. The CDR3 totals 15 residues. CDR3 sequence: CASSQMGQSNYGYTF. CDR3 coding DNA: TGCGCCAGCAGCCAAATGGGACAATCGAACTATGGCTACACCTTC.

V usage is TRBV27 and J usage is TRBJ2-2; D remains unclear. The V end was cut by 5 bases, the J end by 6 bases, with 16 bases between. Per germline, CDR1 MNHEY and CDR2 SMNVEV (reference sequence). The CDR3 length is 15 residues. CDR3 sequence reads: CASSPRFSLAGELFF. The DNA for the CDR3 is TGTGCCAGCAGTCCCCGTTTCAGCCTAGCCGGGGAGCTGTTTTTT.

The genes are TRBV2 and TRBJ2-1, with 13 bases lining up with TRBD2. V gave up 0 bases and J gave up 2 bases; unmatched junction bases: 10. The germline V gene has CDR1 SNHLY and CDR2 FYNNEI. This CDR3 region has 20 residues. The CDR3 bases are TGTGCCAGCAGTGAAGCGCCGGAGACTAGCGGGAGGACGCCCTACAATGAGCAGTTCTTC. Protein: CASSEAPETSGRTPYNEQFF. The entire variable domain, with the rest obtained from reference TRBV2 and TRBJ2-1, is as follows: EPEVTQTPSHQVTQMGQEVILRCVPISNHLYFYWYRQILGQKVEFLVSFYNNEISEKSEIFDDQFSVERPDGSNFTLKIRSTKLEDSAMYFCASSEAPETSGRTPYNEQFFGPGTRLTVL.

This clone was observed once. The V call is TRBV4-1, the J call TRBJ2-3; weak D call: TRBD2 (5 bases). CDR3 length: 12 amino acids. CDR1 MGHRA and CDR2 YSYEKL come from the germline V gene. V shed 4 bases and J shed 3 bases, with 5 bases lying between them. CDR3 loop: CASSPGTDTQYF. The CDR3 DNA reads TGCGCCAGCAGCCCGGGGACAGATACGCAGTATTTT.

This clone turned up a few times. The CDR3 here is CASGYRTDAYLYNEQFF. In DNA, the CDR3 is TGTGCCAGCGGCTATCGGACAGACGCCTACCTCTACAATGAGCAGTTCTTC. V gene TRBV2 combines with J gene TRBJ2-1; tentative D call: TRBD1 (6 bases). CDR1 and CDR2 (germline): SNHLY, FYNNEI. The CDR3 totals 17 residues. V dropped 8 bases and J dropped 3 bases, with 23 bases sitting between them.

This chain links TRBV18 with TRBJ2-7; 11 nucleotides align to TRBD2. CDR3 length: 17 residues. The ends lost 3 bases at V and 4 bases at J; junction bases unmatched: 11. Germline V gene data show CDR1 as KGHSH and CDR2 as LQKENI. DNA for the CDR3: TGTGCCAGCTCACCCAGAGGGACTAGCGGAAACTGGTACGAGCAGTACTTC. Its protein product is CASSPRGTSGNWYEQYF.

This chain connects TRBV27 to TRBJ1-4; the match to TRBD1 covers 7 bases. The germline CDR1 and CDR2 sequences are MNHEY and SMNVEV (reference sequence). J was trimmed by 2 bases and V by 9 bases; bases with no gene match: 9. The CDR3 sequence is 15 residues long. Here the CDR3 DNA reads TGTGCCAGTCAGGGGGGTTTTGCGACTAATGAAAAACTGTTTTTT. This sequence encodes CASQGGFATNEKLFF.

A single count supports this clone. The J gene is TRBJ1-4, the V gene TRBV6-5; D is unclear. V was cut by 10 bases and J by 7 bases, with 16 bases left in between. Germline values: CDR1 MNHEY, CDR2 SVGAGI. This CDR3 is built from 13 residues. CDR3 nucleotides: TGTGCCACCACCCCCGGCGCGGGTGAAAAACTGTTTTTT. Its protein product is CATTPGAGEKLFF.

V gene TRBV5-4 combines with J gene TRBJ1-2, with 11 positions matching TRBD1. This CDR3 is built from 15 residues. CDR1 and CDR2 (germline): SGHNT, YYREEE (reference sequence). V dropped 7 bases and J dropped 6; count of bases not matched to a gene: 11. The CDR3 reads CASLDPDRGQNGYTF. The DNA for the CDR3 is TGTGCCAGCCTTGACCCGGACAGGGGGCAAAATGGCTACACCTTC.

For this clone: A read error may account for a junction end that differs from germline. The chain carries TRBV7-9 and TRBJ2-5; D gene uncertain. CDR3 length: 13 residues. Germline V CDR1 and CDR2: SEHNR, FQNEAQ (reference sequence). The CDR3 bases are TGTTCCAGCAGCCCTCCAGGACAAGAGACCCAGTACTTC. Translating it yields CSSSPPGQETQYF.

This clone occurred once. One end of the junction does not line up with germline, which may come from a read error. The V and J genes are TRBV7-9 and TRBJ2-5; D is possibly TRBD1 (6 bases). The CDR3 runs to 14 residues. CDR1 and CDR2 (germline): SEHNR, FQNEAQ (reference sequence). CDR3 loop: CSSSLGEGVETQYF. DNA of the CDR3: TGTTCCAGCAGCTTAGGCGAGGGGGTCGAGACCCAGTACTTC.

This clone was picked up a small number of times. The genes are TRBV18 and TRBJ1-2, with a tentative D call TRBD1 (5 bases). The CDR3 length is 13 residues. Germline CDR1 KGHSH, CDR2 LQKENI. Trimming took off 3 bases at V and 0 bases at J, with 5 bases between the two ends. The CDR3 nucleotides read TGTGCCAGCTCACCGGACACTAACTATGGCTACACCTTC. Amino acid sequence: CASSPDTNYGYTF.

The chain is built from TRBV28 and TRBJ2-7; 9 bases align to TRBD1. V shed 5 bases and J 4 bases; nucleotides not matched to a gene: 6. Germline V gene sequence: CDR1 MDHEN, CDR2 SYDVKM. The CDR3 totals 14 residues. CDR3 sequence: CASSTGQGWYEQYF. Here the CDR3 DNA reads TGTGCCAGCAGTACCGGACAGGGGTGGTACGAGCAGTACTTC.

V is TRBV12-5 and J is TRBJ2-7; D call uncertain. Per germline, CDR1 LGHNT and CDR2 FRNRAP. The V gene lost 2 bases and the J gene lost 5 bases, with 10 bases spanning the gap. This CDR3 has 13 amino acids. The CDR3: CASGLQRLDEQYF. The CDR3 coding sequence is TGTGCTAGTGGTTTGCAACGACTGGACGAGCAGTACTTC.

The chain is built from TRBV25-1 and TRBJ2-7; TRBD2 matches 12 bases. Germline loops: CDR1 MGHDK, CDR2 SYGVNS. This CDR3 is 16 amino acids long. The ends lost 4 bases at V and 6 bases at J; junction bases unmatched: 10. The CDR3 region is CASSGPPGLAGGEQYF. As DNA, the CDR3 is TGTGCCAGCAGTGGCCCCCCGGGACTAGCGGGTGGCGAGCAGTACTTC.

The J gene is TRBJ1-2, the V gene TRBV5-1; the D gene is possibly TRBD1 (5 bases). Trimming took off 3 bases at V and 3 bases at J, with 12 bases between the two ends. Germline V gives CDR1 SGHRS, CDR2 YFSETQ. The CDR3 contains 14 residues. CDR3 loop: CASSSTQEYYGYTF. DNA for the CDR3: TGCGCCAGCAGCTCCACACAGGAGTACTATGGCTACACCTTC. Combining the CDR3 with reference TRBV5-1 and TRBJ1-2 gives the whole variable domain KAGVTQTPRYLIKTRGQQVTLSCSPISGHRSVSWYQQTPGQGLQFLFEYFSETQRNKGNFPGRFSGRQFSNSRSEMNVSTLELGDSALYLCASSSTQEYYGYTFGSGTRLTVV.

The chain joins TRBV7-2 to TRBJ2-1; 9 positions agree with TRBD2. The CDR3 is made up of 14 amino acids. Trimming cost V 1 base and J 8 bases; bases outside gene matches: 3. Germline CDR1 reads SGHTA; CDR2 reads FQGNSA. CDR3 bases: TGTGCCAGCAGCTTAGAAGCGGGAGGCTATGAGCAGTTCTTC. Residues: CASSLEAGGYEQFF.